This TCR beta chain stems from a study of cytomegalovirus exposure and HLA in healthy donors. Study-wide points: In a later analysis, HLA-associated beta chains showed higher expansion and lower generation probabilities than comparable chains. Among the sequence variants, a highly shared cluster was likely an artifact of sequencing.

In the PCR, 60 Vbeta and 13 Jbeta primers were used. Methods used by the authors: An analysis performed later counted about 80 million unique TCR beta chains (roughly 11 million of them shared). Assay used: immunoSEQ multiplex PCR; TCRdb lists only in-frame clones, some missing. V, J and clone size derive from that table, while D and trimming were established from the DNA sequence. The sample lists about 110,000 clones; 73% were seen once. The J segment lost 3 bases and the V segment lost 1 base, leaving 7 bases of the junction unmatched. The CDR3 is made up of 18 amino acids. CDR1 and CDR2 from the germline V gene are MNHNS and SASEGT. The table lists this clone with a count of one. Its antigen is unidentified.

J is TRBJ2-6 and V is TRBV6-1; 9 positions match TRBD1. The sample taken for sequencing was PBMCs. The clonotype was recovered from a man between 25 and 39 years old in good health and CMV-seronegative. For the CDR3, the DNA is TGTGCCAGCAGTGAAGAGACAGGGGGGTTTCGTGGGGCCAACGTCCTGACTTTC. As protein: CASSEETGGFRGANVLTF.